This T cell receptor (beta chain) was found in a study of T-cell reconstitution after alpha-beta-depleted transplantation in children. Study outcomes and limitations: Expanded graft clones numbering several hundred reportedly gave rise to alpha-beta T cells about two months after transplant. Hyperexpanded clones declined; after one year, newly produced T cells mostly supplied diversity. Where some patients showed high TCRbeta diversity at day 60, it came from recipient T cells and thymic progenitors that had survived.

This CDR3 has 14 residues. Germline assignment: CDR1 DFQATT and CDR2 SNEGSKA (reference sequence). Trimming removed 6 bases at V and 7 bases at J, with 18 bases between. A library of TCRbeta sequences, prepared with unique molecular identifiers, was generated. TCRdb re-called the PCR reads through MiXCR, storing one row per CDR3 protein. The sample consists of 700,000 to 950,000 distinct CDR3 sequences, about 15% of them appearing once. Concerning this clonotype itself: Antigen: not known.

The TCR comes from a male patient between 5 and 17 years old who had a stem cell transplant for acute lymphoblastic leukemia, so the T cells may come from the graft donor. Sample: PBMCs, mostly from graft donor cells, taken 360 days after TCRalphabeta/CD19-depleted stem cell transplant. This chain joins TRBV20-1 and TRBJ1-4; D uncertain. CDR3 DNA: TGCAGTGCCCCCCCGAGTGGGTATGGTGAAAAACTGTTTTTT. Residues: CSAPPSGYGEKLFF.